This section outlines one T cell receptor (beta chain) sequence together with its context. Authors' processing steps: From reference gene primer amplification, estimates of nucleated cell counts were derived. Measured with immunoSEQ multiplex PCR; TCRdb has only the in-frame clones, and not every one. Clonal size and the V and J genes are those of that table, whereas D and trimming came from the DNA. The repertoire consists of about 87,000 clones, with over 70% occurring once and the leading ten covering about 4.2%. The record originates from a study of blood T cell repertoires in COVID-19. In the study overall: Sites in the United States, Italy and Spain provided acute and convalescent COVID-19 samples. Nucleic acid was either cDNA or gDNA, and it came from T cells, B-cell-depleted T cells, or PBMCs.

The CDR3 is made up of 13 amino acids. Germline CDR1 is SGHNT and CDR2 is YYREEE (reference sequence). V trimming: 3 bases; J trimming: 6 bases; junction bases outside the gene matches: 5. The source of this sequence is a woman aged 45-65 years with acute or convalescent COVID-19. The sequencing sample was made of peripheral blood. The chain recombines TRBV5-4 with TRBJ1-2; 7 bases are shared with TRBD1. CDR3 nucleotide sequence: TGTGCCAGCAGCTCGACAGGGTCGGATGGCTACACCTTC. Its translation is CASSSTGSDGYTF.